This is a list of T cell receptor beta chains from one sample in a study of T cell repertoires in cytomegalovirus infection. TCRdb reanalysed the reads using MiXCR and keeps one entry per CDR3 protein. Here the sample spans roughly 81,000 distinct CDR3 sequences, 3.7% being singletons. Sample: PBMCs. The receptors here all came from a human donor in good health (CMV status not recorded). Some clones in this sample may be carry-over from other donors' samples. Both conserved end residues are part of each CDR3. Each record gives: D gene, J gene, V gene, clone size, CDR3 DNA, CDR3 protein. D genes are given only for firm matches. The size field reads how often the clone was seen (once, few, many) or a class if it is expanded.

NA	TRBJ1-1	TRBV19	many	TGTGCCAGTAGTATAGGTGCGGGGGCGAGGAACACTGAAGCTTTCTTT	CASSIGAGARNTEAFF
NA	TRBJ2-1	TRBV29-1	many	TGCAGCGTTGGCAGTCTCTACAATGAGCAGTTCTTC	CSVGSLYNEQFF
NA	TRBJ2-1	TRBV5-1	many	TGCGCCAGCAGCTTGGTAGTTTCGTCCGGCAATGAGCAGTTCTTC	CASSLVVSSGNEQFF
NA	TRBJ2-1	TRBV29-1	many	TGCAGCGTGGGGGACGGGTACAATGAGCAGTTCTTC	CSVGDGYNEQFF
NA	TRBJ1-2	TRBV28	many	TGTGCCAGCAGGTTTCGATCGTATGGCTACACCTTC	CASRFRSYGYTF
TRBD2	TRBJ2-4	TRBV19	many	TGTGCCAGTCGGACTAGCGGGGGTAGAAACATTCAGTACTTC	CASRTSGGRNIQYF
NA	TRBJ1-4	TRBV7-8	many	TGTGCCAGCAGCCGACTGCGGGAAAAACTGTTTTTT	CASSRLREKLFF
NA	TRBJ2-4	TRBV7-2	many	TGTGCCAGCAGCTTAGCGGACATTCAGTACTTC	CASSLADIQYF
NA	TRBJ1-5	TRBV7-9	many	TGTGCCAGCAGCCCCCGCGCCGATCAGCCCCAGCATTTT	CASSPRADQPQHF
NA	TRBJ2-2	TRBV27	many	TGTGCCAGCTCCCTGTGGGCGGTTACCGGGGAGCTGTTTTTT	CASSLWAVTGELFF
TRBD1	TRBJ1-1	TRBV7-8	many	TGTGCCAGCAGCTCTCAGGGGGCGGGGACTGAAGCTTTCTTT	CASSSQGAGTEAFF
NA	TRBJ1-1	TRBV4-2	many	TGTGCCAGCAGCCAAGAGATCTTTTATCCGCTGGGGCCTGAAGCTTTCTTT	CASSQEIFYPLGPEAFF
TRBD1	TRBJ1-2	TRBV24-1	many	TGTGCCACCAGTGATTTGAATACAGGGGGCGTCTATGGCTACACCTTC	CATSDLNTGGVYGYTF
NA	TRBJ2-7	TRBV28	many	TGTGCCAGCAGTTATCGGGGGTCGATATACTTC	CASSYRGSIYF
TRBD1	TRBJ2-7	TRBV7-2	many	TGTGCCAGCAGCCGACAGGGAATTCCTCACGAGCAGTACTTC	CASSRQGIPHEQYF
NA	TRBJ2-7	TRBV28	many	TGTGCCAGCACCTCGACTAGTCTGGTCGAGCAGTACTTC	CASTSTSLVEQYF
NA	TRBJ2-7	TRBV7-9	many	TGTGCCAGCAGCCCCCGACGGGATCGGCTTTTGGGGCCCTACGAGCAGTACTTC	CASSPRRDRLLGPYEQYF
NA	TRBJ2-1	TRBV28	many	TGTGCCACCATTACCTGGAGGCGGAATGAGCAGTTCTTC	CATITWRRNEQFF
NA	TRBJ1-1	TRBV10-3	many	TGTGCCATCAGTGAGCCCCCAGGGTTTGGTTCCCTGAACACTGAAGCTTTCTTT	CAISEPPGFGSLNTEAFF
NA	TRBJ2-7	TRBV14	many	TGTGCCAGCAGCCAAGATCTTGGCTACGAGCAGTACTTC	CASSQDLGYEQYF
NA	TRBJ1-2	TRBV4-1	many	TGCGCCAGCAGCCAGGAACAGAACTATGGCTACACCTTC	CASSQEQNYGYTF
TRBD2	TRBJ2-3	TRBV4-3	many	TGCGCCAGCAGCCAAACCCGTGCGTCCCTAGCGGGGGAGGGAAATACGCAGTATTTT	CASSQTRASLAGEGNTQYF
TRBD1	TRBJ1-5	TRBV7-2	many	TGTGCCAGCAGCTTACAGGGGGCGAGGAATCAGCCCCAGCATTTT	CASSLQGARNQPQHF
NA	TRBJ1-6	TRBV4-3	many	TGCGCCAGCAGCCAAGACAGCTCCTATAATTCACCCCTCCACTTT	CASSQDSSYNSPLHF
NA	TRBJ2-1	TRBV7-6	many	TGTGCCAGCAGCTACGGAGGGAGCTCCTACAATGAGCAGTTCTTC	CASSYGGSSYNEQFF
TRBD2	TRBJ2-3	TRBV27	many	TGTGCCAGCAGCCCCGGGGCCTGGTCGGGGGGGGCCGGAGATACGCAGTATTTT	CASSPGAWSGGAGDTQYF
NA	TRBJ2-1	TRBV6-6	many	TGTGCCAGCAGTACGCCCGGGGGTGAGCAGTTCTTC	CASSTPGGEQFF